Shown below are 3 T cell receptor beta chains from a single sample sequenced in a study of T cells in Graves' hyperthyroidism and ophthalmopathy. Amplified regions were TCR beta CDR3 sequences from RNA transcripts. The study used the HTBI primer set for a first-round RT-PCR of the TCR CDR3. TCRdb re-called the multiplex PCR reads with MiXCR, one entry per CDR3 protein. Counted here are about 500,000 distinct CDR3 sequences, 17% occurring once; the ten biggest clones make up 17%. Sequencing was done on a sample of blood. These receptors were collected from a woman between 18 and 29 years old with Graves' ophthalmopathy.

V gene TRBV11-2 combines with J gene TRBJ2-2; 9 bases align to TRBD2. J lost 5 bases, V lost 5 bases, and 6 bases had no gene match. The germline gives CDR1 SGHAT, CDR2 FQNNGV. The CDR3 contains 15 residues. CDR3 sequence reads: CASSLSTSGTGELFF. Written as DNA, the CDR3 is TGTGCCAGCAGCCTGTCGACTAGCGGAACCGGGGAGCTGTTTTTT.

This clonotype was seen many times. The chain has TRBV28 and TRBJ2-7; D call uncertain. The CDR3 totals 14 residues. The germline V and J ends were trimmed by 2 bases and 2 bases, with 10 bases remaining between them. Germline assignment: CDR1 MDHEN and CDR2 SYDVKM. The chain's CDR3 is CASSLLVRTYEQYF. DNA for the CDR3: TGTGCCAGCAGTTTACTGGTCAGAACCTACGAGCAGTACTTC. Variable domain in full (rest from reference TRBV28 and TRBJ2-7): DVKVTQSSRYLVKRTGEKVFLECVQDMDHENMFWYRQDPGLGLRLIYFSYDVKMKEKGDIPEGYSVSREKKERFSLILESASTNQTSMYLCASSLLVRTYEQYFGPGTRLTVT.

This clonotype was recorded at least ten times. V usage is TRBV29-1 and J usage is TRBJ2-7; 8 nucleotides agree with TRBD1. The CDR3 is 12 amino acids. Germline loops: CDR1 SQVTM, CDR2 ANQGSEA. Germline trimming cut 5 bases from V and 2 bases from J; bases unmatched to any gene: 2. CDR3 nucleotide sequence: TGCAGCGTTATACAGGGGGCCTACGAGCAGTACTTC. The encoded protein is CSVIQGAYEQYF.